These T cell receptor beta chains were read from a single sample in a study of identical twins. One entry per CDR3 protein results from TCRdb running MiXCR on the 5' RACE reads. The sample includes about 810,000 distinct CDR3 sequences, around 12% of them seen just once. These data were likewise used in another study, on yellow fever vaccine responses in identical twins.

Sequencing was carried out using PBMCs. Every receptor here comes from a woman between 18 and 29 years old in good health. Both conserved end residues are part of each CDR3.

v_call,cdr3_aa
TRBV7-9,CASSVLAGRNREDEQFF
TRBV5-1,CASSLGLAGGTYYNEQFF
TRBV7-7,CASSLGTSLAGSTDTQYF
TRBV19,CASSTTGTGINEQYF
TRBV3-1,CASSLRQETYEQYF
TRBV6-1,CASSLASGGADEQFF
TRBV12-3/TRBV12-4,CASSLAVRGGGDEQFF
TRBV12-5,CASGLKTGYTEAFF
TRBV12-3/TRBV12-4,CASSLGTGGYEQFF
TRBV5-1,CASSLGRKGYNEQFF
TRBV4-1,CASSQDWLTGEQYF
TRBV27,CATTNLGGGDRKAFF
TRBV29-1,CSVESGRITDTQYF
TRBV4-1,CASSHIGTDRETQYF
TRBV6-1,CASIGPRQGYSPLHF
TRBV7-9,CASSLGTHSNQPQHF
TRBV18,CASSEIAGGPYEQYF
TRBV3-1,CASSQDEGQNDEQYF
TRBV11-3,CASSKRDNEQFF
TRBV20-1,CSARDRGSGTYEQYF
TRBV5-1,CASSLKYRRAQETQYF
TRBV29-1,CSIRGANEKLFF
TRBV28,CASSDRDPKWGRSQYF
TRBV3-1,CASSQMGLAGGYNEQFF
TRBV7-8,CASSPRTSGSKDTQYF
TRBV29-1,CSASGRVTDTQYF